The next 28 T cell receptor beta chains were all read from a single sample in a study of OX40 agonist ivuxolimab in advanced cancers. Library preparation used the immunoSEQ multiplex PCR assay. This immuneACCESS table, as held by TCRdb, lists in-frame sequences with V and J called but not all clones. Of the missing ones, under half trace to an unresolved V gene in checked studies; the others have no known cause. The sample data list tens of thousands of clones, and 60% to 80% of these were observed just once. The ten largest clones take up around 1.6% of the sample. Sequenced material: CD4+ or CD8+ T cells sorted from blood, taken in a trial of the OX40 agonist ivuxolimab. The receptor source for this set is an adult with an advanced solid tumor such as melanoma, head and neck, liver or kidney cancer.

The genes are TRBV6-6 and TRBJ1-2; the match to TRBD1 covers 9 bases. V was clipped by 7 bases and J by 3 bases; unmatched bases: 9. Germline loops: CDR1 MNHNY, CDR2 SVGAGI (reference sequence). The CDR3 is 15 residues long. The CDR3 spells CASTTGQGFDYGYTF. The CDR3 bases are TGTGCCAGCACCACGGGACAGGGATTCGACTATGGCTACACCTTC.

The V and J genes are TRBV6-5 and TRBJ1-5, with a tentative D call TRBD1 (5 bases). This CDR3 has 14 residues. The V end lost 6 bases, the J end lost 0 bases, and 9 bases lay between the germline ends. CDR1 is MNHEY, CDR2 SVGAGI, per germline. As DNA, the CDR3 is TGTGCCAGCAGCACAGGCTATAGCAATCAGCCCCAGCATTTT. Amino acids: CASSTGYSNQPQHF.

The V and J genes are TRBV6-5 and TRBJ2-1; no clear D gene. Germline V gives CDR1 MNHEY, CDR2 SVGAGI. The ends were cut back, 6 bases at V and 0 bases at J, with 12 bases in the middle. The CDR3 contains 15 residues. The CDR3 is CASRMTGYSYNEQFF. DNA for the CDR3: TGTGCCAGCAGGATGACTGGATACTCCTACAATGAGCAGTTCTTC.

This clone has just one count. The CDR3 loop is CASGEWGESGNTIYF. The CDR3 nucleotides are TGTGCCAGCGGAGAATGGGGGGAGAGTGGAAACACCATATATTTT. J is TRBJ1-3 and V is TRBV7-3; D perhaps matches TRBD1 (5 bases). CDR3 size: 15 residues. V was clipped by 8 bases and J by 3 bases, with 17 bases between them. The germline V gene has CDR1 SGHTA and CDR2 FQGTGA.

The rearrangement links TRBV19 to TRBJ2-7, with 7 bases fitting TRBD2. The CDR3 is 15 amino acids. The germline gives CDR1 LNHDA, CDR2 SQIVND (reference sequence). J gave up 3 bases and V 6 bases, and 11 bases lay outside the gene matches. The CDR3 DNA sequence: TGTGCCAGTAGCTCCGGCCTAGCGGCTCTCTACGAGCAGTACTTC. This encodes CASSSGLAALYEQYF.

The chain is built from TRBV29-1 and TRBJ2-5; D gene ambiguous. Germline loops: CDR1 SQVTM, CDR2 ANQGSEA. V shed 7 bases and J shed 5 bases, with 8 bases lying between them. The CDR3 loop spans 10 amino acids. CDR3 nucleotide sequence: TGCAGCGGCGAGACGGAGACCCAGTACTTC. It specifies CSGETETQYF.

This clone was detected many times. V gene TRBV7-9 combines with J gene TRBJ1-4, with unresolved D. Trimming removed 1 base from V and 7 bases from J, with 13 bases in between. The length of the CDR3 is 15 residues. Germline-derived CDR1 and CDR2 are SEHNR and FQNEAQ (reference sequence). CDR3: CASSLGYGISEKLFF. In DNA form, the CDR3 reads TGTGCCAGCAGCTTAGGATACGGGATCAGTGAAAAACTGTTTTTT.

J is TRBJ1-1 and V is TRBV6-1; the D is unclear. The CDR3 is 15 amino acids. The V gene lost 6 bases and the J gene lost 2 bases, with 16 bases spanning the gap. Germline V lookup: CDR1 MNHNS, CDR2 SASEGT. In DNA, the CDR3 is TGTGCCAGCAGGTATTTACAGAGTACTAACACTGAAGCTTTCTTT. Residues: CASRYLQSTNTEAFF.

V gene TRBV7-6 combines with J gene TRBJ2-3; 8 nucleotides agree with TRBD2. With V trimmed by 4 bases and J by 0 bases, 6 bases remained unmatched. Germline V gene data show CDR1 as SGHVS and CDR2 as FNYEAQ. The CDR3 has 16 residues. Here the CDR3 DNA reads TGTGCCAGCAGCTCGGGGGTAGCGGGAAGCACAGATACGCAGTATTTT. Residues: CASSSGVAGSTDTQYF.

V and J are TRBV29-1 and TRBJ1-2, with TRBD1 identical over 7 bases. This CDR3 has 15 amino acids. Trimming cost V 6 bases and J 2 bases; bases outside gene matches: 12. CDR1 is SQVTM, CDR2 ANQGSEA, per germline. DNA for the CDR3: TGCAGCGTACCCGACAGGGCGGGTAGGAACTATGGCTACACCTTC. Its protein is CSVPDRAGRNYGYTF.

The V gene is TRBV19, the J gene TRBJ2-1, with unresolved D. The germline gives CDR1 LNHDA, CDR2 SQIVND (reference sequence). There are 18 residues in the CDR3. V gave up 1 base and J gave up 8 bases, with 24 bases separating them. The CDR3 nucleotides are TGTGCCAGTAGTATAGGAGGCTACACCCCCACGTTGCGGTATGAGCAGTTCTTC. Encoded protein: CASSIGGYTPTLRYEQFF.

This rearrangement joins TRBV19 to TRBJ1-5; the D gene is possibly TRBD1 (5 bases). The CDR3 runs to 15 residues. Trimming shortened V by 2 bases and J by 2 bases, and 10 bases separated the two germline ends. The germline V gene encodes CDR1 LNHDA and CDR2 SQIVND (reference sequence). The CDR3 sequence is CASSILGGGNQPQHF. The CDR3 nucleotides read TGTGCCAGTAGTATACTGGGGGGAGGCAATCAGCCCCAGCATTTT.

The chain carries TRBV9 and TRBJ2-3; 12 bases line up with TRBD2. The CDR3 has 16 amino acids. CDR1 SGDLS and CDR2 YYNGEE come from the germline V gene. The trim removed 3 bases at V and 2 bases at J, leaving 4 bases unmatched. In nucleotides, the CDR3 is TGTGCCAGCAGCGGTTCTAGCGGGAGGGTCACAGATACGCAGTATTTT. This codes for CASSGSSGRVTDTQYF.

This clone occurred a few times. V and J are TRBV5-5 and TRBJ2-1; the match to TRBD1 covers 10 bases. The CDR3 has 16 amino acids. Germline V CDR1 and CDR2: SGHKS, YYEKEE (reference sequence). V shed 5 bases and J 0 bases; nucleotides not matched to a gene: 5. The CDR3 here is CASRRTGGTSYNEQFF. For the CDR3, the DNA is TGTGCCAGCAGAAGGACAGGGGGGACCTCCTACAATGAGCAGTTCTTC.

The chain links TRBV7-2 to TRBJ1-3; unclear D gene. The CDR3 runs to 18 residues. Between the trimmed V and J ends, which lost 7 bases and 0 bases, there was a span of 22 bases. Germline V CDR1 and CDR2: SGHTA, FQGNSA. This chain's CDR3 is CASTTPPSGISSGNTIYF. CDR3 DNA sequence: TGTGCCAGCACCACTCCGCCCTCCGGCATCAGCTCTGGAAACACCATATATTTT.

V is TRBV10-3 and J is TRBJ1-5, with a possible D match to TRBD1 (5 bases). CDR3 length: 14 residues. Per germline, CDR1 ENHRY and CDR2 SYGVKD. V lost 5 bases to trimming and J lost 3 bases, with 11 bases between them. The CDR3 here is CAISNTGVNQPQHF. CDR3 coding DNA: TGTGCCATCAGTAACACAGGTGTCAATCAGCCCCAGCATTTT.

The V and J genes are TRBV5-4 and TRBJ1-2; D gene uncertain. Trimming pared 4 bases from V and 5 bases from J, leaving 15 bases between. This CDR3 contains 14 residues. Per the germline V gene, CDR1 is SGHNT and CDR2 is YYREEE (reference sequence). This CDR3 reads CASSGGRISYGYTF. As DNA, the CDR3 is TGTGCCAGCAGCGGCGGCCGGATATCGTATGGCTACACCTTC.

The V call is TRBV28, the J call TRBJ2-4; the D is unclear. The CDR3 is 13 residues long. Trimming shortened V by 2 bases and J by 12 bases, and 14 bases separated the two germline ends. Germline V CDR1 and CDR2: MDHEN, SYDVKM. The CDR3 region has the DNA TGTGCCAGCAGTTTAATTCAACAGAACGGTCAGTACTTC. Translated: CASSLIQQNGQYF. The full variable domain, with the rest looked up from reference TRBV28 and TRBJ2-4, is DVKVTQSSRYLVKRTGEKVFLECVQDMDHENMFWYRQDPGLGLRLIYFSYDVKMKEKGDIPEGYSVSREKKERFSLILESASTNQTSMYLCASSLIQQNGQYFGAGTRLSVL.

The rearrangement links TRBV19 to TRBJ1-1; 7 positions agree with TRBD1. Germline values: CDR1 LNHDA, CDR2 SQIVND (reference sequence). V trimming: 4 bases; J trimming: 1 base; junction bases outside the gene matches: 3. The CDR3 has 14 residues. In nucleotides, the CDR3 is TGTGCCAGTAGTAAGACAGGGACGAACACTGAAGCTTTCTTT. Translating it yields CASSKTGTNTEAFF.

The chain combines TRBV6-5 with TRBJ2-5; maybe TRBD2 (6 bases). In germline, CDR1 is MNHEY, CDR2 SVGAGI. Between the trimmed V and J ends, which lost 7 bases and 7 bases, there was a span of 19 bases. The CDR3 loop spans 14 amino acids. CDR3 DNA sequence: TGTGCCAGCACCGACGTAGGCGGGATGGGGACCCAGTACTTC. Protein: CASTDVGGMGTQYF.

The J gene is TRBJ2-1, the V gene TRBV7-3, with a tentative D call TRBD2 (6 bases). CDR1 and CDR2 from the germline V gene are SGHTA and FQGTGA. Between the trimmed V and J ends, which lost 3 bases and 7 bases, there was a span of 19 bases. This CDR3 is 16 amino acids long. For the CDR3, the DNA is TGTGCCAGCAGCTTCCCGGGCGGGGACGGGCGGAATGAGCAGTTCTTC. Protein product: CASSFPGGDGRNEQFF.

V is TRBV6-5 and J is TRBJ1-1; D perhaps matches TRBD1 (5 bases). CDR3 length: 15 residues. Germline CDR1 and CDR2: MNHEY and SVGAGI. The V end was cut by 3 bases, the J end by 1 base, with 12 bases between. In nucleotides, the CDR3 is TGTGCCAGCAGTTATGGGGGGACGGGGAACACTGAAGCTTTCTTT. Protein sequence: CASSYGGTGNTEAFF.

The chain joins TRBV18 to TRBJ2-2; D may be TRBD1 (5 bases). This CDR3 is 15 amino acids long. CDR1 KGHSH and CDR2 LQKENI come from the germline V gene. V was shortened by 4 bases and J by 1 base, with 10 bases between the two germline ends. This CDR3 reads CASSLTTGNTGELFF. The DNA for the CDR3 is TGTGCCAGCTCACTAACAACAGGGAACACCGGGGAGCTGTTTTTT.

The V gene is TRBV11-1, the J gene TRBJ1-1; D not resolved. This CDR3 region has 14 residues. Germline V gives CDR1 SGHAT, CDR2 FQDESV (reference sequence). The germline V and J ends were trimmed by 1 base and 1 base, with 7 bases remaining between them. The CDR3 here is CASSLEQTNTEAFF. The CDR3 DNA reads TGTGCCAGCAGCTTAGAACAGACGAACACTGAAGCTTTCTTT.

The chain carries TRBV5-1 and TRBJ2-1; D unresolved. Trimming left V 0 bases short and J 5 bases short, with 3 bases between. Germline CDR1 and CDR2: SGHRS and YFSETQ. The CDR3 has 12 amino acids. The CDR3 sequence is CASSLANNEQFF. The CDR3 DNA sequence: TGCGCCAGCAGCTTGGCCAACAATGAGCAGTTCTTC.

V usage is TRBV21-1 and J usage is TRBJ1-1; no check of the table's D call, TRBD1, against the DNA was made. TRBV21-1 is assigned pseudogene status. This CDR3 is built from 15 residues. The CDR3 nucleotides are TGTGCCAGCAGCAAAGAAAAGGGGGTCGGCACTGAAGCTTTCTTT. Protein product: CASSKEKGVGTEAFF.

The chain joins TRBV10-3 to TRBJ2-6; D might be TRBD2 (6 bases). Germline loops: CDR1 ENHRY, CDR2 SYGVKD. The CDR3 contains 15 residues. Between the trimmed V and J ends, which lost 7 bases and 4 bases, there was a span of 14 bases. The CDR3 DNA reads as TGTGCCATCAACATGGAGGGTGCCGGGGCCAACGTCCTGACTTTC. This codes for CAINMEGAGANVLTF.

This clone occurred once. V is TRBV9 and J is TRBJ1-2; no reliable D call. The CDR3 length is 14 residues. Germline-derived CDR1 and CDR2 are SGDLS and YYNGEE. Trimming left V 3 bases short and J 12 bases short, with 21 bases between. In nucleotides, the CDR3 is TGTGCCAGCAGCGCGGGCCAGGCGCCCCGCGTCGACACCTTC. This translates into CASSAGQAPRVDTF.